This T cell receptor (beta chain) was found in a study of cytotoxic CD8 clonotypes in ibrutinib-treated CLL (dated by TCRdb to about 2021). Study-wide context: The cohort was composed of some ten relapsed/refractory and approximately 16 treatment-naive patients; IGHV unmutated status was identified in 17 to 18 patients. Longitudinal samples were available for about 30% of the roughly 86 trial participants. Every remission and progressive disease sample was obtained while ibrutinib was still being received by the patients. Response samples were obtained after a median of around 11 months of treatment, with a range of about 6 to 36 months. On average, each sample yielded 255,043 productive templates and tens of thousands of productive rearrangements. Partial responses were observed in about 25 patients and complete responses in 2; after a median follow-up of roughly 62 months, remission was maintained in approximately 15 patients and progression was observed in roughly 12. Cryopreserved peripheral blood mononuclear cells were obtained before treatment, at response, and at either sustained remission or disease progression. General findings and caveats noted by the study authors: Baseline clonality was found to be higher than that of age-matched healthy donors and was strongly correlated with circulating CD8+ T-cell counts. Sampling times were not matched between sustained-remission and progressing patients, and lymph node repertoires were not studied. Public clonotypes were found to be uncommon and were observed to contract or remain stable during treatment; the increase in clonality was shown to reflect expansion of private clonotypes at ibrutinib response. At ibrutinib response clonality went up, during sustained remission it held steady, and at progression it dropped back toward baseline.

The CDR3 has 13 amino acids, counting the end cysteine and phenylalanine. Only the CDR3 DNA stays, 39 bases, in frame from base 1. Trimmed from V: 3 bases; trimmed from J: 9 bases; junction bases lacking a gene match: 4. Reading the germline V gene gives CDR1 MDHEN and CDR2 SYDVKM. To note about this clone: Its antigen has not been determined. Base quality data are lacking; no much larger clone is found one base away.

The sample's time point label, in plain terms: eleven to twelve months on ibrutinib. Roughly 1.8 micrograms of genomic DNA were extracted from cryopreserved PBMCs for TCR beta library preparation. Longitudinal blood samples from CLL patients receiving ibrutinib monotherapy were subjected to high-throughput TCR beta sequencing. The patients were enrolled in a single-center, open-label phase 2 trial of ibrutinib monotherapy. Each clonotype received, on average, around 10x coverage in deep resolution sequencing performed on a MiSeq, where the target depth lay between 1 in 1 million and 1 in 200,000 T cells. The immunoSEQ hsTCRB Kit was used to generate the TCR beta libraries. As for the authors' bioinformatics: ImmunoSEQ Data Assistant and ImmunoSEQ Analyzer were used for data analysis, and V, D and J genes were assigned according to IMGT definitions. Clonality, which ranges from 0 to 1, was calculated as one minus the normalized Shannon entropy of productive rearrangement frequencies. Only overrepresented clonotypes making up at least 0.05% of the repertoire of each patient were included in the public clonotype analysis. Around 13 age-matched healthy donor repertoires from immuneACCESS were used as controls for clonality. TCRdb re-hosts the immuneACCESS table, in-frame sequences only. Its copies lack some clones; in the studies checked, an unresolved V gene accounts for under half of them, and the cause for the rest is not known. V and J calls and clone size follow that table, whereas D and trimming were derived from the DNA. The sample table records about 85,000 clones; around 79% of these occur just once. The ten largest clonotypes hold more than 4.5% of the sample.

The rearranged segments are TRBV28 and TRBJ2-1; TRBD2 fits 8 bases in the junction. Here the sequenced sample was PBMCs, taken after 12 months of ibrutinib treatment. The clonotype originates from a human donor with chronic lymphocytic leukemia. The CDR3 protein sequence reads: CASSFSGAVEQFF. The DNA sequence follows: TGTGCCAGCAGTTTTAGCGGGGCCGTTGAGCAGTTCTTC.